The rows below give T cell receptor beta chains drawn from one sample of a study of cytomegalovirus exposure and HLA in healthy donors. Method: immunoSEQ multiplex PCR; TCRdb's copy keeps in-frame clones and lacks some. Here the sample spans 130,000 or so clones, roughly nine tenths being singletons. Sequences were obtained from PBMCs. Source of these receptors: a woman under 30 in good health and CMV-seropositive. The conserved cysteine and the conserved F or W are not part of the CDR3 here.

j_call	v_call	cdr3_length	cdr3_aa
TRBJ2-1	TRBV28	13	ASSPLRGVYNEQF
TRBJ2-5	TRBV5-4	11	ASRLGGQETQY
TRBJ1-1	TRBV2	12	ASSEGQGRAQAF
TRBJ2-7	TRBV18	10	ASSPYRDEQY
TRBJ2-3	TRBV4-2	16	ASSQATSGGAGTDTQY
TRBJ1-2	TRBV19	12	ASGAGGANYGYT
TRBJ2-7	TRBV7-3	14	ASSLSVEDRGHEQY
TRBJ1-1	TRBV6-5	13	ASSPPRGIGTEAF
TRBJ1-4	TRBV7-9	14	ASSHINHSGGEKLF
TRBJ2-1	TRBV4-2	18	ASRESGLAGGYNSYNEQF
TRBJ2-5	TRBV7-6	12	ASSPRTTRETQY
TRBJ2-1	TRBV5-4	10	ASRKIREEQF
TRBJ1-4	TRBV27	11	ASRSGLGEKLF
TRBJ2-7	TRBV4-1	15	ASSQGSGGPFSYEQY
TRBJ1-3	TRBV10-1	18	ASSETPGQGTLGRGNTIY
TRBJ1-6	TRBV7-8	13	ASSSIDRDNSPLH
TRBJ1-5	TRBV6-1	12	ASKGGVSNQPQH
TRBJ2-3	TRBV5-4	13	ASSLAGLAADTQY
TRBJ2-7	TRBV5-3	15	ARSLKGHGDRGHEQY
TRBJ2-7	TRBV29-1	12	GRGGGRTCYEQY
TRBJ2-7	TRBV5-4	13	ASSLALRGKYEQY
TRBJ1-1	TRBV19	16	ASSPAYGWDRGNTEAF
TRBJ1-1	TRBV18	11	ASSTGSNTEAF
TRBJ2-1	TRBV6-5	13	ASRSGTRNYNEQF
TRBJ2-1	TRBV20-1	7	SAYNEQF
TRBJ2-5	TRBV6-1	12	ASSDIQGMETQY